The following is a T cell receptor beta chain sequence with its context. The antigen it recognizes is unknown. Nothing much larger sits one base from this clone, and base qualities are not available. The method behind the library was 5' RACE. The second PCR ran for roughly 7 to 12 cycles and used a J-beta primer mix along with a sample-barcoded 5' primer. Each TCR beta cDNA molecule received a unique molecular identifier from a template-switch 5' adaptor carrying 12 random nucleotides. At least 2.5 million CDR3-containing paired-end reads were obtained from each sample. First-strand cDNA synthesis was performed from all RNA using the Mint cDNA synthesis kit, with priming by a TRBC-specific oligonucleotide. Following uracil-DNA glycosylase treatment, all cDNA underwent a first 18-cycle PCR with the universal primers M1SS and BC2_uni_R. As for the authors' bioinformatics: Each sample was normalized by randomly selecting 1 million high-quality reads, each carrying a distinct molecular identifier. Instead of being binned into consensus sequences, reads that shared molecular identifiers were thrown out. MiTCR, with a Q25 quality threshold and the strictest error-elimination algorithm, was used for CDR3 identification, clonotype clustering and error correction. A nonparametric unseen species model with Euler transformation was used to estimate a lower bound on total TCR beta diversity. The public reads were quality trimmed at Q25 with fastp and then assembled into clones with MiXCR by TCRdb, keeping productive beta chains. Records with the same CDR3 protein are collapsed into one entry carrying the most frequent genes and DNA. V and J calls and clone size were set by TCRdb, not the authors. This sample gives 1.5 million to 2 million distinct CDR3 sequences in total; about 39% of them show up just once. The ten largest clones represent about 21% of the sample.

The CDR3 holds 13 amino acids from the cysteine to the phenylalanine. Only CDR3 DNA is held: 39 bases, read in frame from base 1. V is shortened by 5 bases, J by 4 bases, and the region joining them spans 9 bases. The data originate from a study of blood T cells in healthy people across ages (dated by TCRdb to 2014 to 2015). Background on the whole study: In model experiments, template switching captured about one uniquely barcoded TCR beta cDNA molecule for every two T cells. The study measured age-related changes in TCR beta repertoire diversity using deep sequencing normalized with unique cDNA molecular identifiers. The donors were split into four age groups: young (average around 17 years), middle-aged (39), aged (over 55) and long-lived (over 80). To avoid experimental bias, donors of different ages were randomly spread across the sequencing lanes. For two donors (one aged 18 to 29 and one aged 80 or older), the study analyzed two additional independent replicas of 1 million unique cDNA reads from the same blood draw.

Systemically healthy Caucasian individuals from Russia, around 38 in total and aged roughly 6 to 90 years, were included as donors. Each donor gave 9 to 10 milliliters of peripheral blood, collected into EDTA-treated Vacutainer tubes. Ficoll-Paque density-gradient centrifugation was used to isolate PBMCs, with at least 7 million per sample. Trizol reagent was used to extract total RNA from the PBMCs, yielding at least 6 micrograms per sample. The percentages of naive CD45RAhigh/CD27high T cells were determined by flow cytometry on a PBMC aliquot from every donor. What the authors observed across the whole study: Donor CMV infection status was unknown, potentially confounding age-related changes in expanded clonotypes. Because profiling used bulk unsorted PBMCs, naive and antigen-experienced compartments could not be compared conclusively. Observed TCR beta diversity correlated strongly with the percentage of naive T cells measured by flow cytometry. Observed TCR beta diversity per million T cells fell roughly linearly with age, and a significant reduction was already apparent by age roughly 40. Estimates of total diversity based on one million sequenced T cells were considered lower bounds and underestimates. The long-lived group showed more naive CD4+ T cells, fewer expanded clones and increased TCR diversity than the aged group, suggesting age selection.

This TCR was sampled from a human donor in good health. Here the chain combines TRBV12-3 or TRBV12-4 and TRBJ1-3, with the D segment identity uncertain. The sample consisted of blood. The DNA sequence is TGTGCCAGCAGTCCCCACCTAGGAAACACCATATATTTT. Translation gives CASSPHLGNTIYF.